This T cell receptor beta chain was recorded in a study of molecular identifiers for immune sequencing clone quantification. About the study: Replicate RNA came from about 19,000 or 110,000 naive CD8 cells and was split five ways, and four parts were sequenced.

CDR1 is SQVTM, CDR2 ANQGSEA, per germline. The V end lost 1 base, the J end lost 2 bases, and 9 bases lay between the germline ends. This CDR3 comprises 14 residues. This clonotype was detected ten times or more. Bulk libraries came from a prior protocol with listed TCR primers. Via MiXCR, TCRdb re-called the PCR reads, giving one row per CDR3 protein. The sample contains some 94,000 distinct CDR3 sequences, approximately 23% of which appear only once. The chain recombines TRBV29-1 with TRBJ2-1; D is unclear. The source is a human donor in good health. Some libraries in this study had Jurkat cell RNA spiked in. The sequencing sample was made of naive CD8+ T cells from blood, with Jurkat cell RNA spiked in. Subset given: FACS-sorted CD8+CD4-CCR7+CD45RA+ naive T cells. The CDR3: CSVEGQRTYNEQFF. In DNA form, the CDR3 reads TGCAGCGTTGAAGGGCAGAGGACCTACAATGAGCAGTTCTTC.